The rows below give T cell receptor beta chains drawn from one sample of a study of T cells after yellow fever vaccination. TCRdb called the 5' RACE reads again in MiXCR, with one record for every CDR3 protein. Among some 300,000 distinct CDR3 sequences listed, under 9% were seen once. Material: CD4+ T cells sorted from PBMCs, obtained 5 days after the yellow fever booster vaccination. The receptors come from a young man who received the YFV17D yellow fever vaccine. Both conserved end residues are part of each CDR3. The D gene is left open where the match is weak. A clone size is listed for some rows: how often the clone was seen (once, few, many), or a class if it is expanded.

TRBD2 | few | TRBJ2-5 | TRBV2 | TGTGCCAGCGCACGGGGGGGCTTCGAGACCCAGTACTTC | CASARGGFETQYF
. | . | TRBJ2-3 | TRBV3-1 | TGTGCCAGCAGCCACAGGGTGGGGACAGATACGCAGTATTTT | CASSHRVGTDTQYF
. | many | TRBJ2-5 | TRBV10-3 | TGTGCCATCAGATACAGAGCCGACCAAGAGACCCAGTACTTC | CAIRYRADQETQYF
. | . | TRBJ2-7 | TRBV6-2/TRBV6-3 | TGTGCCAGCATGGAAGAGACGCGGGTCGAGCAGTACTTC | CASMEETRVEQYF
TRBD2 | few | TRBJ2-3 | TRBV20-1 | TGCAGTGCGGGGAGCGGGGGGGCCAGTAGAGATACGCAGTATTTT | CSAGSGGASRDTQYF
. | . | TRBJ1-2 | TRBV4-2 | TGTGCCAGCAGCCAAGATAGGGTTCGGAGAAGGGGCTACACCTTC | CASSQDRVRRRGYTF
. | few | TRBJ2-3 | TRBV5-1 | TGCGCCAGCAGCTTGGGACAGGAAGGTTCAGGCACGCAGTATTTT | CASSLGQEGSGTQYF
TRBD2 | few | TRBJ2-1 | TRBV30 | TGTGCCTGGAGGAAACTAGCGGGGCCTACCTACAATGAGCAGTTCTTC | CAWRKLAGPTYNEQFF
. | many | TRBJ1-6 | TRBV5-8 | TGTGCCAGCAGCCACGTGTACGGGAATTCACCCCTCCACTTT | CASSHVYGNSPLHF
. | . | TRBJ2-5 | TRBV5-1 | TGCGCCAGCAGCTTGGCGGTCACCCAAGAGACCCAGTACTTC | CASSLAVTQETQYF
TRBD1 | . | TRBJ1-5 | TRBV5-6 | TGTGCCAGCAGCTTGCGACAGGGATTAAGCAATCAGCCCCAGCATTTT | CASSLRQGLSNQPQHF
. | . | TRBJ1-2 | TRBV4-1 | TGCGCCAGCAGCCATCCAGGCAGATCCTATGGCTACACCTTC | CASSHPGRSYGYTF
. | many | TRBJ2-2 | TRBV5-1 | TGCGCCAGCAGCTTTAGCACCGGGGAGCTGTTTTTT | CASSFSTGELFF
TRBD1 | many | TRBJ1-1 | TRBV4-1 | TGCGCCAGCAGCCAACTATACAGGGGGGGAACTGAAGCTTTCTTT | CASSQLYRGGTEAFF
. | few | TRBJ2-1 | TRBV3-1 | TGTGCCAGCAGCCGCAGCCATCTGAGGGGCGGGGATGAGCAGTTCTTC | CASSRSHLRGGDEQFF
. | . | TRBJ1-1 | TRBV3-1 | TGTGCCGCGGCAGGCAGTGAGGGTGTCACTGAAGCTTTCTTT | CAAAGSEGVTEAFF
. | few | TRBJ2-5 | TRBV5-1 | TGCGCCAGCACCCAAAACGGAGGCCTAGAGACCCAGTACTTC | CASTQNGGLETQYF
TRBD2 | few | TRBJ2-5 | TRBV18 | TGTGCCAGCTCACCTCCGGGACTAGCGGTAGAGACCCAGTACTTC | CASSPPGLAVETQYF
TRBD1 | . | TRBJ1-2 | TRBV7-2 | TGTGCCAGCAGCTCCCGACAGGGGGCTGAAGGCTACACCTTC | CASSSRQGAEGYTF
TRBD1 | . | TRBJ1-5 | TRBV18 | TGTGCCAGCTCAGCTGGACAGGGAACGATGGTACAGCCCCAGCATTTT | CASSAGQGTMVQPQHF
. | . | TRBJ2-6 | TRBV7-2 | TGTGCCAGCAGCTTCAGGCGGTCAAGCTCTGGGGCCAACGTCCTGACTTTC | CASSFRRSSSGANVLTF
TRBD2 | . | TRBJ2-5 | TRBV7-9 | TGTGCCAGCGATAGCGGGGGAGGCGATCGGGAGACCCAGTACTTC | CASDSGGGDRETQYF
. | many | TRBJ2-5 | TRBV20-1 | TGCAGTGCTAGAGATCGGCGGGGATACCAAGAGACCCAGTACTTC | CSARDRRGYQETQYF
TRBD2 | many | TRBJ2-6 | TRBV3-1 | TGTGCCAGCAGCCCCGGACTAGCGGGGAGATCTGGGGCCAACGTCCTGACTTTC | CASSPGLAGRSGANVLTF
TRBD2 | many | TRBJ2-3 | TRBV4-1 | TGCGCCAGCAGCCAAGTCGGAGCGGGGGATACGCAGTATTTT | CASSQVGAGDTQYF
. | many | TRBJ1-2 | TRBV5-1 | TGCGCCAGCAGCTTGGATAACCGGGACGATGGCTACACCTTC | CASSLDNRDDGYTF
. | few | TRBJ1-2 | TRBV29-1 | TGCAGCGTTGGAGAGGGCAACTATGGCTACACCTTC | CSVGEGNYGYTF
. | . | TRBJ1-1 | TRBV6-1 | TGTGCCAGCAGTGCTAACAGGGTGAGAACTGAAGCTTTCTTT | CASSANRVRTEAFF
. | . | TRBJ1-2 | TRBV6-2/TRBV6-3 | TGTGCCAGCAGTTACTGGGCCGGGGTTGATGGCTACACCTTC | CASSYWAGVDGYTF
. | few | TRBJ2-3 | TRBV20-1 | TGCAGTGCTAGAGATGGATACGGAGCAGATACGCAGTATTTT | CSARDGYGADTQYF
TRBD2 | many | TRBJ2-7 | TRBV29-1 | TGCAGCGTTCAAGCGGGGGCGGACGAGCAGTACTTC | CSVQAGADEQYF
. | . | TRBJ2-1 | TRBV6-6 | TGTGCCAGCACTTTGACTAGTGGCAATGAGCAGTTCTTC | CASTLTSGNEQFF
. | many | TRBJ1-5 | TRBV7-8 | TGTGCCAGCAGCTTAATTCACCAGGGTAGACGTTTTCAGCCCCAGCATTTT | CASSLIHQGRRFQPQHF
. | many | TRBJ2-5 | TRBV5-1 | TGCGCCAGCAGCTTGATGGGGGAGCCCCACCAAGAGACCCAGTACTTC | CASSLMGEPHQETQYF
. | few | TRBJ2-3 | TRBV4-3 | TGCGCCAGCAGCCAAGATCGTTACGGGTCAGCCACAGATACGCAGTATTTT | CASSQDRYGSATDTQYF
. | few | TRBJ2-3 | TRBV5-1 | TGCGCCAGCGGGCAAAGGGCGCTCACAGATACGCAGTATTTT | CASGQRALTDTQYF
TRBD1 | many | TRBJ2-3 | TRBV5-1 | TGCGCCAGCAGCGGGGGACAGGCACACACAGATACGCAGTATTTT | CASSGGQAHTDTQYF
. | many | TRBJ1-2 | TRBV28 | TGTGCCAGCAGTTTAGTAAAATATGGCTACACCTTC | CASSLVKYGYTF
. | many | TRBJ2-7 | TRBV11-2 | TGTGCCAGCAGCTTAGATCAAATAGCCGAGCAGTACTTC | CASSLDQIAEQYF
. | many | TRBJ2-4 | TRBV28 | TGTGCCAGCAGCTCCAGGGGAGCCAAAAACATTCAGTACTTC | CASSSRGAKNIQYF
TRBD1 | many | TRBJ2-7 | TRBV20-1 | TGCAGTGCCGAAGGGGCCACAAGGACAGGGGACCTTTACGAGCAGTACTTC | CSAEGATRTGDLYEQYF
. | . | TRBJ1-5 | TRBV20-1 | TGCAGTGCTAGCGCGACAGTTGGTAATCAGCCCCAGCATTTT | CSASATVGNQPQHF
. | many | TRBJ2-5 | TRBV5-1 | TGCGCCAGCAGCTTGACAGCACAAGAGACCCAGTACTTC | CASSLTAQETQYF
. | many | TRBJ1-1 | TRBV5-5 | TGTGCCAGCAGCTTGGTACCGTACATGAACACTGAAGCTTTCTTT | CASSLVPYMNTEAFF
TRBD1 | . | TRBJ1-1 | TRBV4-3 | TGCGCCAGCAGCCAAGAGGGACAGGGGGGGGACACTGAAGCTTTCTTT | CASSQEGQGGDTEAFF
TRBD1 | few | TRBJ1-2 | TRBV20-1 | TGCAGTGCTAGAGACCTGACAGGGAGTTATGGCTACACCTTC | CSARDLTGSYGYTF
TRBD1 | . | TRBJ1-2 | TRBV6-2/TRBV6-3 | TGTGCCAGCTCCAGGGACAGGGGGCGAACGAACTATGGCTACACCTTC | CASSRDRGRTNYGYTF
. | . | TRBJ1-1 | TRBV28 | TGTGCCAGCAGTCCAGGGATAGGGGTATACACTGAAGCTTTCTTT | CASSPGIGVYTEAFF
. | few | TRBJ1-3 | TRBV18 | TGTGCCAGCTCACCACTTGGCAGCACCATCTCTGGAAACACCATATATTTT | CASSPLGSTISGNTIYF
. | few | TRBJ2-3 | TRBV4-2 | TGTGCCAGCAGCCAAGACCGGGGGGCCGCGGGAGATACGCAGTATTTT | CASSQDRGAAGDTQYF
. | . | TRBJ2-1 | TRBV7-2 | TGTGCCAGCAGCTTAGAGGGGACCCCCTACAATGAGCAGTTCTTC | CASSLEGTPYNEQFF
TRBD1 | few | TRBJ1-6 | TRBV30 | TGTGCCTGGAGTGTAGGGGGACAGGGGGACTCACCCCTCCACTTT | CAWSVGGQGDSPLHF
TRBD2 | few | TRBJ2-7 | TRBV6-5 | TGTGCCAGCAGTTACACACGACTAGCAAGCTACGAGCAGTACTTC | CASSYTRLASYEQYF
. | . | TRBJ1-2 | TRBV6-4 | TGTGCCAGCAGTGAAGATCAGCGTGGCTACACCTTC | CASSEDQRGYTF
TRBD1 | many | TRBJ2-3 | TRBV10-3 | TGTGCCATCAGTGAGTCGATAGGAAGGGGGCGGAGAGATACGCAGTATTTT | CAISESIGRGRRDTQYF
. | . | TRBJ1-2 | TRBV7-2 | TGTGCCAGCAGCTTGCAGACAGCGGTCTATGGCTACACCTTC | CASSLQTAVYGYTF
. | many | TRBJ2-1 | TRBV4-2 | TGTGCCAGCAGCCGTAGGAGTAGGGGGGAAGGTAGCAATGAGCAGTTCTTC | CASSRRSRGEGSNEQFF
TRBD1 | few | TRBJ1-2 | TRBV5-1 | TGCGCCAGCAGCCTGGGACAGGGGTCAAGTGGCTACACCTTC | CASSLGQGSSGYTF
TRBD1 | . | TRBJ2-1 | TRBV19 | TGTGCCAGTAGTATGGCCCAGGGGGCGGTTCGGTACTCCTACAATGAGCAGTTCTTC | CASSMAQGAVRYSYNEQFF
TRBD2 | few | TRBJ2-5 | TRBV27 | TGTGCCAGCAGTTTATCAACCCGGGGGGGCCGGGAGACCCAGTACTTC | CASSLSTRGGRETQYF